Listed below are T cell receptor beta chains from one sample, sequenced in a study of memory CD8 T cells in hepatitis C reinfection. Data came from immunoSEQ multiplex PCR; TCRdb stores just in-frame clones and leaves some out. The profile shows over 50,000 clones, around nine tenths of them singletons. Sequences were obtained from naive CD8+ T cells sorted from blood. These receptors were collected from a man between 18 and 35 years old with hepatitis C virus infection. Both conserved end residues are part of each CDR3. The D gene is left open where the match is weak. Size is omitted from some rows. Given values are once, few, many or a class for expanded clones.

len	v_gene	j_gene	d_gene	abundance	CDR3nt	CDR3aa
16	TRBV11-2	TRBJ2-3	TRBD1	.	TGTGCCAGCAGCTCCCTCCGGACAGGGGCAGGAGATACGCAGTATTTT	CASSSLRTGAGDTQYF
13	TRBV25-1	TRBJ2-6	.	once	TGTGCCAGCACCTCGGGGGGGGCCAACGTCCTGACTTTC	CASTSGGANVLTF
14	TRBV11-2	TRBJ2-1	.	.	TGTGCCAGCAGCTTTTCTGGAGAACACAATGAGCAGTTCTTC	CASSFSGEHNEQFF
13	TRBV6-5	TRBJ2-1	.	.	TGTGCCAGCAGTTACTTGGCGGACAATGAGCAGTTCTTC	CASSYLADNEQFF
13	TRBV4-3	TRBJ1-2	.	.	TGCGCCAGCAGCCTTGACCTGGGAGATGGCTACACCTTC	CASSLDLGDGYTF
12	TRBV6-1	TRBJ1-1	TRBD1	.	TGTGCCAGCCTAGTATACCAGGGGGATGCTTTCTTT	CASLVYQGDAFF
12	TRBV5-4	TRBJ1-1	.	.	TGTGCCAGCAGCCCACCGACGGGTGAAGCTTTCTTT	CASSPPTGEAFF
15	TRBV6-9	TRBJ1-5	.	.	TGTGCCAGCAGTTACACAGGTATCAGCAATCAGCCCCAGCATTTT	CASSYTGISNQPQHF
14	TRBV6-7	TRBJ2-1	TRBD1	.	TGTGCCAGCAGTTACTCGGACAGGCTATATGAGCAGTTCTTC	CASSYSDRLYEQFF
14	TRBV9	TRBJ1-2	.	.	TGTGCCAGCAGCGCACAGGGAGCTAACTATGGCTACACCTTC	CASSAQGANYGYTF
14	TRBV28	TRBJ2-3	TRBD1	.	TGTGCCAGCAGTCTGGACAGGTACACAGATACGCAGTATTTT	CASSLDRYTDTQYF
14	TRBV19	TRBJ2-2	TRBD1	.	TGTGCCAGTAGTATATCAGGGGGAAGCGGGGAGCTGTTTTTT	CASSISGGSGELFF
16	TRBV10-1	TRBJ1-2	.	.	TGCGCCAGCAGTGGCCCTTTACCGGAACTAGGCTATGGCTACACCTTC	CASSGPLPELGYGYTF
13	TRBV19	TRBJ1-1	.	.	TGTGCCAGTAGTATGCAGGTGAACACTGAAGCTTTCTTT	CASSMQVNTEAFF
14	TRBV4-2	TRBJ2-1	.	.	TGTGCCAGCAGCCAAGAGTGGACTCGGAATGAGCAGTTCTTC	CASSQEWTRNEQFF
14	TRBV19	TRBJ1-2	TRBD1	few	TGTGCCAGTAGTATCGACAGGGGGCAGGGTGGCTACACCTTC	CASSIDRGQGGYTF
15	TRBV4-1	TRBJ1-3	.	.	TGCGCCAGCAGCCAAGAATCAGGGGCTGGAAACACCATATATTTT	CASSQESGAGNTIYF
14	TRBV10-1	TRBJ2-7	.	.	TGCGCCAGCAGTCCATCAGGGAAGTTTAACGAGCAGTACTTC	CASSPSGKFNEQYF
16	TRBV5-4	TRBJ1-2	TRBD1	.	TGTGCCAGCAGCTTGTTCGGGGGAAACAGGGGGCAGAGCTACACCTTC	CASSLFGGNRGQSYTF
13	TRBV6-6	TRBJ1-1	.	few	TGTGCCAGCCGGGAGCGTATACTCACTGAAGCTTTCTTT	CASRERILTEAFF
14	TRBV5-5	TRBJ2-3	.	.	TGTGCCAGCAGCGAGGACTCCCCCCCAGATACGCAGTATTTT	CASSEDSPPDTQYF
15	TRBV15	TRBJ2-1	TRBD2	.	TGTGCCACCAGCAGCCCGGGACTAGCAGACAATGAGCAGTTCTTC	CATSSPGLADNEQFF
15	TRBV14	TRBJ2-1	TRBD2	once	TGTGCCAGCAGCCCCCGACTAGCGGGGTACAATGAGCAGTTCTTC	CASSPRLAGYNEQFF
14	TRBV5-4	TRBJ1-2	.	.	TGTGCCAGCAGCTTGGCATTGACGGGCTATGGCTACACCTTC	CASSLALTGYGYTF
13	TRBV29-1	TRBJ2-7	.	once	TGCAGCGTCGAACGGACAGACTCCTACGAGCAGTACTTC	CSVERTDSYEQYF
13	TRBV2	TRBJ2-7	.	.	TGTGCCAGCAGCGTCGGTGGAGCCTACGAGCAGTACTTC	CASSVGGAYEQYF
13	TRBV2	TRBJ2-5	.	.	TGTGCCAGCAGTGGGACAGAGGGGGAGACCCAGTACTTC	CASSGTEGETQYF
18	TRBV19	TRBJ2-3	TRBD2	.	TGTGCCAGTAGTCCTCGACTAGCGGGGGGAGAAGTTGCAGATACGCAGTATTTT	CASSPRLAGGEVADTQYF
13	TRBV27	TRBJ2-7	.	.	TGTGCCAGCAGTTTACGTCCTTCTTACGAGCAGTACTTC	CASSLRPSYEQYF
15	TRBV7-6	TRBJ2-5	.	.	TGTGCCAGCAGCTTAGGTGCAGGGTTGGGAGAGACCCAGTACTTC	CASSLGAGLGETQYF
13	TRBV2	TRBJ2-7	.	few	TGTGCCAGCAGTACACCCAGCTCCTACGAGCAGTACTTC	CASSTPSSYEQYF
15	TRBV5-1	TRBJ2-2	.	.	TGCGCCAGCAGCTTGGCATCAGGGGACACCGGGGAGCTGTTTTTT	CASSLASGDTGELFF
16	TRBV7-9	TRBJ2-4	.	.	TGTGCCAGCAGCCAAGCAATGGGACTCGCCAAAAACATTCAGTACTTC	CASSQAMGLAKNIQYF
12	TRBV29-1	TRBJ2-5	.	.	TGCAGCGTTGGAACTGACAGACAGACCCAGTACTTC	CSVGTDRQTQYF
15	TRBV7-2	TRBJ2-1	TRBD2	.	TGTGCCAGCAGCTTAGAGCGGGGTAGCGACAATGAGCAGTTCTTC	CASSLERGSDNEQFF
14	TRBV6-1	TRBJ2-7	.	once	TGTGCCAGCACCGGGACAAGGTTCCCCTACGAGCAGTACTTC	CASTGTRFPYEQYF
15	TRBV6-5	TRBJ2-1	TRBD2	.	TGTGCCAGCAGTTACCTAGCGGCCTCCTACAATGAGCAGTTCTTC	CASSYLAASYNEQFF
15	TRBV5-1	TRBJ1-1	.	.	TGCGCCAGCAGCCCCTGGGGGGGCAGGAACACTGAAGCTTTCTTT	CASSPWGGRNTEAFF
12	TRBV5-1	TRBJ1-2	.	.	TGCGCCAGCACTTCGGGGAACTATGGCTACACCTTC	CASTSGNYGYTF
15	TRBV2	TRBJ2-3	.	.	TGTGCCAGCATCGGGGGGCGGAAAAGAGCAGATACGCAGTATTTT	CASIGGRKRADTQYF
17	TRBV7-9	TRBJ2-5	TRBD2	.	TGTGCCAGCAGCTTCACACCGGGACTAGCGGGAGTAGAGACCCAGTACTTC	CASSFTPGLAGVETQYF
15	TRBV27	TRBJ2-7	TRBD2	.	TGTGCCAGCAGTCCTAGACTAGCGGGGTCCTACGAGCAGTACTTC	CASSPRLAGSYEQYF
15	TRBV19	TRBJ1-2	TRBD1	.	TGTGCCAGTTCCATTCCGGGACAGGAGAACTATGGCTACACCTTC	CASSIPGQENYGYTF
14	TRBV11-2	TRBJ2-3	TRBD1	.	TGTGCCAGCAGCTCAAGGACAGGCGCAGATACGCAGTATTTT	CASSSRTGADTQYF
17	TRBV5-4	TRBJ2-1	TRBD1	.	TGTGCCAGCAGCTTGAGGGGACAGGGATACACCTACAATGAGCAGTTCTTC	CASSLRGQGYTYNEQFF